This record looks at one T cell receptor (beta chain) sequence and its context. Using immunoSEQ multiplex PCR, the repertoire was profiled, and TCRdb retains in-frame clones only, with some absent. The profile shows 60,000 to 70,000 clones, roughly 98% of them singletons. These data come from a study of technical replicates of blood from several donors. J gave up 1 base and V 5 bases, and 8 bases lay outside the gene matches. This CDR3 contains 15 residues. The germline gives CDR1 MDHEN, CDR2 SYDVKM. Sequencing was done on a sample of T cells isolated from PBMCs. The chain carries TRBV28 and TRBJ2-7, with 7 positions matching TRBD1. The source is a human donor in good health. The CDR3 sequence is CASSAPGQISYEQYF. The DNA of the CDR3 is TGTGCCAGCAGTGCCCCGGGACAGATATCCTACGAGCAGTACTTC. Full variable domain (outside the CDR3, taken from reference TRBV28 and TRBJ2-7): DVKVTQSSRYLVKRTGEKVFLECVQDMDHENMFWYRQDPGLGLRLIYFSYDVKMKEKGDIPEGYSVSREKKERFSLILESASTNQTSMYLCASSAPGQISYEQYFGPGTRLTVT.